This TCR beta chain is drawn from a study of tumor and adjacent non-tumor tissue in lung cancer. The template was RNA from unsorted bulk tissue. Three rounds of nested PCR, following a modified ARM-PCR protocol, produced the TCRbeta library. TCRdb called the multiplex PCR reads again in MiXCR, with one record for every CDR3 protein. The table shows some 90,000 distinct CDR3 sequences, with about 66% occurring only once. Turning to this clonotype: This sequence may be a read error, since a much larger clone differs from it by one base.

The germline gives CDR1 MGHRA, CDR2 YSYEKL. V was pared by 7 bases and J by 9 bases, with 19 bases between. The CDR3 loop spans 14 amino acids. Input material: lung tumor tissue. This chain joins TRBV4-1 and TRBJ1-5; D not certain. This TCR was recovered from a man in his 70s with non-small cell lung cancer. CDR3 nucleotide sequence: TGCGCCAGCAAAGAGAGGACTGCGGTGGGGCCCCAGCATTTT. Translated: CASKERTAVGPQHF.